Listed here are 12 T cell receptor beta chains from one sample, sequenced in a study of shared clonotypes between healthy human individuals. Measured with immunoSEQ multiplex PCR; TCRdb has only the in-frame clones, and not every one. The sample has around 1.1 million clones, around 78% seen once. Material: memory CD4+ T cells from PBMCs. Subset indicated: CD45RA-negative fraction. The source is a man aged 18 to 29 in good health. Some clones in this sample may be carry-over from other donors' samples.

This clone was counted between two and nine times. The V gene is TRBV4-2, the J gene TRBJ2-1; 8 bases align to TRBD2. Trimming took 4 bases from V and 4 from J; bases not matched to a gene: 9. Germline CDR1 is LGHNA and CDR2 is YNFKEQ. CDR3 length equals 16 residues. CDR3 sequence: CASSLKTSAEYNEQFF. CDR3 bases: TGTGCCAGCAGCCTCAAGACTAGCGCGGAATACAATGAGCAGTTCTTC.

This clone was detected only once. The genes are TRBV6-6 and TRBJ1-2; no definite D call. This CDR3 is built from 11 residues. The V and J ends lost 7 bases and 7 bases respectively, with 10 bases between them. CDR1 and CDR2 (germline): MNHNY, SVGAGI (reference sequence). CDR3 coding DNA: TGTGCCAGCATGATAACGGGTGGCTACACCTTC. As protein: CASMITGGYTF.

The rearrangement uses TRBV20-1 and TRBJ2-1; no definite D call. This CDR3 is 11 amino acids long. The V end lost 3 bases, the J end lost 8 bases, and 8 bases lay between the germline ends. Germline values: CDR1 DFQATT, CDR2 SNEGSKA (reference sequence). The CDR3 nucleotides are TGCAGTGCTAGTCCCGCGTATGAGCAGTTCTTC. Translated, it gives CSASPAYEQFF.

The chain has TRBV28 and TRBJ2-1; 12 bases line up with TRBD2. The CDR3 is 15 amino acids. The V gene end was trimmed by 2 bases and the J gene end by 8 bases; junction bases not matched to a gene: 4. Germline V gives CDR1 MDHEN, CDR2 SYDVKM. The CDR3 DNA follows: TGTGCCAGCAGTTTACTGACTAGCGGGAGCGATGAGCAGTTCTTC. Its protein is CASSLLTSGSDEQFF.

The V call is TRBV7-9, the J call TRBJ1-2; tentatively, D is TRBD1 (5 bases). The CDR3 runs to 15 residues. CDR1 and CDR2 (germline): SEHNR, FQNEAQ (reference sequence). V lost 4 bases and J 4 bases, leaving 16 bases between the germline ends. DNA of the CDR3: TGTGCCAGCAGCTCATCGGACAAAACTCTCTATGGCTACACCTTC. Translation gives CASSSSDKTLYGYTF.

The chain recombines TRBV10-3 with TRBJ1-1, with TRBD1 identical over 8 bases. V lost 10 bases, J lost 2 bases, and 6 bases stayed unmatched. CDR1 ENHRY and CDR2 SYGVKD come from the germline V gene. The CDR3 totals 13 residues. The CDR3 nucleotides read TGTGCCACCAGGACAGGGCTAAACACTGAAGCTTTCTTT. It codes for CATRTGLNTEAFF.

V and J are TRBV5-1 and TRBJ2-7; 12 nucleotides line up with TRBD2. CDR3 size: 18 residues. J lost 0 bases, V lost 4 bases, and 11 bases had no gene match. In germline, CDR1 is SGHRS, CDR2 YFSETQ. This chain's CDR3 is CASSRVRTSGKSSYEQYF. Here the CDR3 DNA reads TGCGCCAGCAGCCGAGTCAGGACTAGCGGGAAGAGCTCCTACGAGCAGTACTTC.

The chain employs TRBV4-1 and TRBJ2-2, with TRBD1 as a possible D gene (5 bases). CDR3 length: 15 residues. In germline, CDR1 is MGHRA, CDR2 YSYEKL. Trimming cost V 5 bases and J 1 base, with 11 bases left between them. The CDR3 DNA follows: TGCGCCAGCAGCGGGCAGACAGTGAACACCGGGGAGCTGTTTTTT. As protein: CASSGQTVNTGELFF.

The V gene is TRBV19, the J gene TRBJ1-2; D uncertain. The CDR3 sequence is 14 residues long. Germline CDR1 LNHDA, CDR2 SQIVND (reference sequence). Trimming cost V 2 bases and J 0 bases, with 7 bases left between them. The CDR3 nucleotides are TGTGCCAGTAGTATAACAGTGACTAACTATGGCTACACCTTC. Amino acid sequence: CASSITVTNYGYTF.

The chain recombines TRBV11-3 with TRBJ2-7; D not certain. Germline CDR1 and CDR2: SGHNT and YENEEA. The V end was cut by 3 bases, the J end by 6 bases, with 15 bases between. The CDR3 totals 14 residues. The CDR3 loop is CASSFEGMGSEQYF. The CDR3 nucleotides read TGTGCCAGCAGCTTCGAAGGGATGGGAAGCGAGCAGTACTTC.

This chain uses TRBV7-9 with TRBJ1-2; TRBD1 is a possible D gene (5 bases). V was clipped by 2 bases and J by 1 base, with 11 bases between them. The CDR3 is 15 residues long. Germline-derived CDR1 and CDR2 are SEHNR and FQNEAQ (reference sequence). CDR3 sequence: CASSLMTDINYGYTF. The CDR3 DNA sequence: TGTGCCAGCAGCTTAATGACGGACATTAACTATGGCTACACCTTC.

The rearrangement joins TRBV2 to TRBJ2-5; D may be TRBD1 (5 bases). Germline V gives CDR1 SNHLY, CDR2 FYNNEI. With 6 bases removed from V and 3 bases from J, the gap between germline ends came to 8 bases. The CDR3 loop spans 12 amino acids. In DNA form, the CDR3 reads TGTGCCAGCAGGGACAACAAAGAGACCCAGTACTTC. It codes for CASRDNKETQYF.